This T cell receptor (beta chain) appears in the sequencing data of a study of identical twins. Study results and limitations: Out-of-frame TCR alpha sharing observed in monozygotic twins exceeded model estimates. Insertion counts were lower in abundant cord blood beta clonotypes, a trend that memory repertoires did not show. Invariant populations such as MAIT and iNKT cells could partly muddle zero-insertion analyses.

This clonotype was counted ten times or more. As yet, its antigen is unknown. The CDR3 covers 16 residues. V lost 6 bases to trimming and J lost 2 bases, with 17 bases between them. Each CDR3 protein is one row after TCRdb ran MiXCR on the 5' RACE reads. Among about 300,000 distinct CDR3 sequences listed, 9% to 15% were seen once. These data were also filed under a second study, of yellow fever vaccine responses in identical twins.

Sequenced: CD8+ T cells sorted from blood. The sequence derives from a woman under 30 in good health. The chain links TRBV12-3 or TRBV12-4 to TRBJ2-1, with D perhaps TRBD1 (5 bases). The CDR3 DNA is TGTGCCAGCAGCCCCCTCGCGCAGGGAACCTACAATGAGCAGTTCTTC. Translation: CASSPLAQGTYNEQFF.